The TCR beta chain described here comes from a study of shared clonotypes between healthy human individuals (dated by TCRdb to 2020 to 2021). Concerning the study at large: A few men and two women, aged 18 to 49 years, made up the cohort. For each donor, three plates each were used for CD4 naive and CD4 memory, two plates were used for CD8 naive, and one plate was used for CD8 memory. Blood TCR repertoires of a handful of healthy adults were deeply sequenced to estimate repertoire size and the extent of clonotype sharing between individuals. Different laboratories and diverse techniques were used to prepare libraries and sequence TCR repertoires, to increase sequencing depth and limit assay-specific biases. Each donor's leukapheresis produced roughly between about 0.85 and 10 billion PBMCs.

The germline V gene specifies MNHNS as CDR1 and SASEGT as CDR2. The V and J ends are trimmed by 4 bases and 2 bases, leaving 13 bases between them. The CDR3 spans 15 residues, from the cysteine through the phenylalanine. This entry keeps only the CDR3 DNA: 45 bases, framed from base 1. Using the deep immunoSEQ assay, TCR CDR3 regions were amplified from genomic DNA by multiplex PCR. Genomic DNA extracted from each cell subset was distributed evenly over all wells of several immunoSEQ 96-well plates, and each plate served as one replicate. Each replicate PCR for sorted subsets received about 210 ng genomic DNA, equal to about 30,000 T cell genomes. The purified libraries were quantified using a Qubit 3.0 fluorometer, sized with a Bioanalyzer 2100, and then quantified again using the KAPA Library Quantification kit. Every immunoSEQ 96-well plate was sequenced on a dedicated single-read 150-cycle Illumina NextSeq 550 flow cell. For the original study's pipeline: Because the immunoSEQ output held only junctional sequences and lacked quality scores, the filtering could not match the filtering applied to full-length reads. Sequences were annotated with PyIR, a Python wrapper for IgBLAST v1.9, and V/J genes and CDR3 were assigned using IMGT germline references. Reads with weak V/J assignments (E-value above 1e-6), missing CDR3, stop codons, out-of-frame junctions, or ambiguous translated residues were removed. V3J clonotypes were defined as sequences sharing the same inferred V gene, J gene, and CDR3 amino acid sequence. Percentage overlap between repertoires was calculated by dividing the number of shared unique clonotypes by the size of the smaller repertoire. Repertoire richness was assessed with RTK rarefaction, the Chao1 estimator, and Recon v2.1 estimates of unobserved clonotypes. For all TCRbeta clonotypes obtained by the gDNA method from four donors, generation probabilities were computed with OLGA. In TCRdb, the immuneACCESS table is reduced to in-frame sequences with V and J assigned. These tables do not hold every clone; where another copy was compared, an unresolved V gene accounts for under half, and the others remain unexplained. V and J calls and clone size are those listed in that table; D and trimming were worked out from the DNA. For this sample there are hundreds of thousands of clones; 96% appear just once. The ten largest clones capture about 0.11% of the sample.

CD8 naive samples consisted of CD45RO-negative cells that were positively selected for CCR7, yielding a CD45RA+CCR7+ population without TemRA cells. The donors were healthy, HIV-negative adults with no recently reported acute infections or vaccinations. Every donor was a Caucasian adult residing in Nashville, Tennessee, USA. Blood was obtained by leukapheresis, after which PBMCs were separated by Ficoll-Histopaque density gradient centrifugation and cryopreserved in liquid nitrogen vapor phase. Purity and quantity of every magnetically sorted T cell population were checked by analytical flow cytometry. From each sorted fraction, genomic DNA was isolated and quantified by UV absorbance on a Nanodrop 2000c. Summary of the overall study and its limitations: About 4.5% of naive CD4, around 3.5% of naive CD8, roughly 2.4% of memory CD4, and 0.35% to 0.4% of memory CD8 clonotypes were shared across a few donors. Higher generation probabilities were observed for clonotypes shared by all four sorted-subset donors than for non-shared clonotypes. Sampling was restricted to blood, and TCR repertoires in tissues likely differ from the TCR repertoires found in blood. Even with the large sequencing depth, rarefaction of the sorted-subset datasets indicated that sequencing was incomplete. Pairwise subsampling led to the expectation that sequencing depth would affect the degree of clonotype sharing among donors. Naive subsets generally had larger estimated clonotype richness than memory subsets did. The genetic and exposure-history diversity represented was limited by the small number of donors.

Comment on this clone: Its cognate antigen has yet to be identified. The sample holds no much larger clone one base away, and base qualities are not on file.

Sequenced: naive CD8+ T cells sorted from blood. Taken with the paper, the label for cell subset or site translates to: CD45RA+CCR7+. The rearranged chain carries TRBV6-1 and TRBJ2-3, with no D gene named confidently. The sequence came from a woman aged 25 to 45 in good health. The CDR3 protein sequence reads: CASSVYSLSTDTQYF. The DNA reads TGTGCCAGCAGTGTATACAGCCTATCCACAGATACGCAGTATTTT.